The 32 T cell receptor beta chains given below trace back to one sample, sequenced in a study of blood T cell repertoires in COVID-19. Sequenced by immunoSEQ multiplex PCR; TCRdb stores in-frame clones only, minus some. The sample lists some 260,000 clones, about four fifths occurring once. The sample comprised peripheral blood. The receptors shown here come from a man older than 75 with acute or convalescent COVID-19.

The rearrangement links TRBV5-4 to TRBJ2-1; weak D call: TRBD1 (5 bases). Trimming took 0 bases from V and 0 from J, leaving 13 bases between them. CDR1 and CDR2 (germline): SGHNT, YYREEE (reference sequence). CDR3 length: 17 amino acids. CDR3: CASSLGRGSPSYNEQFF. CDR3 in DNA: TGTGCCAGCAGCTTGGGAAGGGGTTCCCCCTCCTACAATGAGCAGTTCTTC.

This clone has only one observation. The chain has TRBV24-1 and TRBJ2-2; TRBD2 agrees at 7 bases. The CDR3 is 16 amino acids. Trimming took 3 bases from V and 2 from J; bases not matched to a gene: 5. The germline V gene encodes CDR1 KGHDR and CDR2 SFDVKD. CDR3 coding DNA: TGTGCCACCAGTGATCCCAGCGGGGTAAACACCGGGGAGCTGTTTTTT. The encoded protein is CATSDPSGVNTGELFF.

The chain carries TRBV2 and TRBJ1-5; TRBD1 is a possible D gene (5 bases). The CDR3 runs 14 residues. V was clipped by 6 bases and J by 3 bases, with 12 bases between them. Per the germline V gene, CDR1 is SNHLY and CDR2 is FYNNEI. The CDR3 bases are TGTGCCAGCAGCGCTTCAGGGAACAATCAGCCCCAGCATTTT. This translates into CASSASGNNQPQHF.

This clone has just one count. The CDR3 DNA is TGTGCCACCGGAAACCTCGGGACAGGGGGTTACGAGCAGTACTTC. Translated, it gives CATGNLGTGGYEQYF. The V and J genes are TRBV24-1 and TRBJ2-7; 11 bases agree with TRBD1. V lost 9 bases to trimming and J lost 4 bases; unmatched junction nucleotides: 10. The CDR3 extends over 15 amino acids. Germline CDR1 is KGHDR and CDR2 is SFDVKD.

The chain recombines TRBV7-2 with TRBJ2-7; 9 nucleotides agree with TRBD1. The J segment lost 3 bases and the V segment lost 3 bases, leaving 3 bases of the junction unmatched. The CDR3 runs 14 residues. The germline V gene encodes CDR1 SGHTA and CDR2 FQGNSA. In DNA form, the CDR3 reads TGTGCCAGCAGCTTCGGGACAGGGTACTACGAGCAGTACTTC. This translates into CASSFGTGYYEQYF. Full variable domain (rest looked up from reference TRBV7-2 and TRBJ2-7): GAGVSQSPSNKVTEKGKDVELRCDPISGHTALYWYRQSLGQGLEFLIYFQGNSAPDKSGLPSDRFSAERTGGSVSTLTIQRTQQEDSAVYLCASSFGTGYYEQYFGPGTRLTVT.

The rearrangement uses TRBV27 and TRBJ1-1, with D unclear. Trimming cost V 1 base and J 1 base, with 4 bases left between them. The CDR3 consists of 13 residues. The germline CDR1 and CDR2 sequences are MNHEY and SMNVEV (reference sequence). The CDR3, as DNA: TGTGCCAGCAGTTTATGGGCGAACACTGAAGCTTTCTTT. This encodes CASSLWANTEAFF.

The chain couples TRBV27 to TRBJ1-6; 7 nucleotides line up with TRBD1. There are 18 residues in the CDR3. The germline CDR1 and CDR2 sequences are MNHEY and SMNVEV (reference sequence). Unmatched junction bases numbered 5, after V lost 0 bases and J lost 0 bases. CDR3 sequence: CASSLSGTASSYNSPLHF. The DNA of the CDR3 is TGTGCCAGCAGTTTATCCGGGACAGCTAGCTCCTATAATTCACCCCTCCACTTT.

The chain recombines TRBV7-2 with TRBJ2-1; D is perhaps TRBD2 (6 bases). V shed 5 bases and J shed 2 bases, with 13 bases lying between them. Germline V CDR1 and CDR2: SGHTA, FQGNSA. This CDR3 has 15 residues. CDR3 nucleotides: TGTGCCAGCAGCCTCCCGGGGGTTCCCTACAATGAGCAGTTCTTC. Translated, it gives CASSLPGVPYNEQFF.

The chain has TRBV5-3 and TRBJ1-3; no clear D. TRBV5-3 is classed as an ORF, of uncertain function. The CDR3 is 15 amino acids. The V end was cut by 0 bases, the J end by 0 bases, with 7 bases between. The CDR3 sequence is CARSLETRSGNTIYF. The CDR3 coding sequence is TGTGCCAGAAGCTTGGAGACACGCTCTGGAAACACCATATATTTT.

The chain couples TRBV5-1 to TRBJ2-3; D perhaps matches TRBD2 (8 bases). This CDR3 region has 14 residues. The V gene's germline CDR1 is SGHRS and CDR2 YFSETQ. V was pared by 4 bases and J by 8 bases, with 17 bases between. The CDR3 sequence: CASSPGRGRVTQYF. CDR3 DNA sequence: TGCGCCAGCAGCCCCGGGAGGGGGCGCGTTACGCAGTATTTT.

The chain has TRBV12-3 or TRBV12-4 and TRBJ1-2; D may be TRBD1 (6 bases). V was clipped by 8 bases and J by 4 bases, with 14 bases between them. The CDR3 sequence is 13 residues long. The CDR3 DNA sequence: TGTGCCAGCTCTGGAACAGGGCCCTATGGCTACACCTTC. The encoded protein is CASSGTGPYGYTF.

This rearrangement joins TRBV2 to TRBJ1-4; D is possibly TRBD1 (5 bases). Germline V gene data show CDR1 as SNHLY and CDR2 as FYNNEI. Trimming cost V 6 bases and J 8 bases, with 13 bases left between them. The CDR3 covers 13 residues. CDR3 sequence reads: CASSPRVWEKLFF. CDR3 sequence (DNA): TGTGCCAGCAGCCCCAGGGTTTGGGAAAAACTGTTTTTT.

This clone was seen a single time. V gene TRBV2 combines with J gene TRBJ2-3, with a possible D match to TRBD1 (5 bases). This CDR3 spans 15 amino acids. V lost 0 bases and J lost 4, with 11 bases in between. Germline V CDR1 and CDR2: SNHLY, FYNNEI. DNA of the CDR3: TGTGCCAGCAGTGAAGCAGGCAGGGCTTCAGATACGCAGTATTTT. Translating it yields CASSEAGRASDTQYF.

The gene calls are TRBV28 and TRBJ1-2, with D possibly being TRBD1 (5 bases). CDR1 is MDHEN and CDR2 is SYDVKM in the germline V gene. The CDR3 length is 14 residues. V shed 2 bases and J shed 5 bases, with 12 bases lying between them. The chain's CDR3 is CASSLVAGWYGYTF. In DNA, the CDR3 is TGTGCCAGCAGTTTAGTTGCAGGGTGGTATGGCTACACCTTC.

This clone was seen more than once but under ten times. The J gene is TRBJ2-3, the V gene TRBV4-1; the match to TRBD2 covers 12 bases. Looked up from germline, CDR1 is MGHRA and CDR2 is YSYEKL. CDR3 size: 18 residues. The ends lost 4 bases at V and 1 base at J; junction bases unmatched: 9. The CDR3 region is CASSPGLAGPRGTDTQYF. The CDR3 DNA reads TGCGCCAGCAGCCCCGGACTAGCGGGGCCGCGGGGCACAGATACGCAGTATTTT.

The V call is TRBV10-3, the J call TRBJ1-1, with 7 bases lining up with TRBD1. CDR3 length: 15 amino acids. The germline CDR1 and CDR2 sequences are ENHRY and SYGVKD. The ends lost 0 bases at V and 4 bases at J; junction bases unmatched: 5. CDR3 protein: CAISESGRGVTEAFF. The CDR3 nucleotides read TGTGCCATCAGTGAGTCGGGCAGGGGGGTCACTGAAGCTTTCTTT.

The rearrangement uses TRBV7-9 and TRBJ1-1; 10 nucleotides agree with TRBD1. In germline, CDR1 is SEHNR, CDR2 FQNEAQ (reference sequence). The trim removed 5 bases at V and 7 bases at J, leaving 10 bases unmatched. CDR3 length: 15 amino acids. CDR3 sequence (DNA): TGTGCCAGCAGCGATCGGGACAGGGGCATCAGTGAAGCTTTCTTT. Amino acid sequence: CASSDRDRGISEAFF.

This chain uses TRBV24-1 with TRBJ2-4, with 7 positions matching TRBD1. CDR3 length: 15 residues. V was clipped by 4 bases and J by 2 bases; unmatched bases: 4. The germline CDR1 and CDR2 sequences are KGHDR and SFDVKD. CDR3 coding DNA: TGTGCCACCAGTGAGGCAGGGGGATCCAAAAACATTCAGTACTTC. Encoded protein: CATSEAGGSKNIQYF.

CDR3 DNA: TGTGCCAGCAGCTTCGCGTCGGGGACAGGGGCTGACAATCAGCCCCAGCATTTT. This translates into CASSFASGTGADNQPQHF. This rearrangement joins TRBV7-9 to TRBJ1-5; 10 bases fit TRBD1. Losses at the gene ends were 3 bases for V and 3 bases for J; bases not matched to a gene: 11. Germline-derived CDR1 and CDR2 are SEHNR and FQNEAQ (reference sequence). CDR3 length equals 18 residues.

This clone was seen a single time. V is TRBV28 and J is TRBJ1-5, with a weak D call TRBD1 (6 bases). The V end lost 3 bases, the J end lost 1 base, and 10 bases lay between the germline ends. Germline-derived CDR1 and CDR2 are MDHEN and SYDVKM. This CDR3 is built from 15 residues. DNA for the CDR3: TGTGCCAGCAGTTTCGGGGGGCGAAGCAATCAGCCCCAGCATTTT. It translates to CASSFGGRSNQPQHF.

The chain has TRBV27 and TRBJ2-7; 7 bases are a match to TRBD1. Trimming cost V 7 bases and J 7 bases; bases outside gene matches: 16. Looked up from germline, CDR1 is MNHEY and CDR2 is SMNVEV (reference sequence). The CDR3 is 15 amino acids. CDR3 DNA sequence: TGTGCCAGCAACCAACCCGGACAGGCCTTACGGGAGCAGTACTTC. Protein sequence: CASNQPGQALREQYF.

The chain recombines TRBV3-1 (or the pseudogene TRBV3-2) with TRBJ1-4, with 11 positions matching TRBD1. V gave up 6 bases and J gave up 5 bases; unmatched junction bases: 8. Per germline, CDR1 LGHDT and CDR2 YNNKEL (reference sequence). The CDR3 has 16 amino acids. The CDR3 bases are TGTGCCAGCAGTGGGACAGGGGGTTATGGGAATGAAAAACTGTTTTTT. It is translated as CASSGTGGYGNEKLFF.

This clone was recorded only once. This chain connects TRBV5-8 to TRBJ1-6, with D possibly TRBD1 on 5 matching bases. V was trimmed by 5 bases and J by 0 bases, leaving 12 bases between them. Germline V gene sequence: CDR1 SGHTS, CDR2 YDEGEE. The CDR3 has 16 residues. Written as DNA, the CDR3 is TGTGCCAGCAGACAAAGACAGAGCTCCTATAATTCACCCCTCCACTTT. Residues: CASRQRQSSYNSPLHF.

The CDR3 here is CASSSGTSGRAAQYF. CDR3 sequence (DNA): TGTGCCAGCAGCTCCGGGACTAGCGGGAGGGCCGCGCAGTATTTT. V and J are TRBV7-2 and TRBJ2-3, with 16 bases lining up with TRBD2. Germline V gene data show CDR1 as SGHTA and CDR2 as FQGNSA. V lost 4 bases and J lost 10; bases outside the gene matches: 5. The CDR3 has 15 residues.

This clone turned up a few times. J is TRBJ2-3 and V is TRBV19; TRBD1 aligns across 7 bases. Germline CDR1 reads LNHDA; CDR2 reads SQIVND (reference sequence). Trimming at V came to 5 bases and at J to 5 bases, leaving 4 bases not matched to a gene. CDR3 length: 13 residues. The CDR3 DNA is TGTGCCAGTAGTCAGAGGGGGCGAGATACGCAGTATTTT. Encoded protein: CASSQRGRDTQYF.

CDR3 DNA: TGTGCCAGCAGCACTAGCGCCCGAAGCTCCTACGAGCAGTACTTC. It encodes CASSTSARSSYEQYF. This sequence joins TRBV9 and TRBJ2-7, with 7 bases fitting TRBD2. CDR1 is SGDLS and CDR2 is YYNGEE in the germline V gene. J lost 0 bases, V lost 4 bases, and 7 bases had no gene match. The CDR3 loop spans 15 amino acids.

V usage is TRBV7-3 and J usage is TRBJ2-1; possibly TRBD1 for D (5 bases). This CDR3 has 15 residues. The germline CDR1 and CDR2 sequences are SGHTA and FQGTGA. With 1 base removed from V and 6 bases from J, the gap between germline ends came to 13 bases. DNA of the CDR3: TGTGCCAGCAGCTTAAATGGGGCCTCGGTCAATGAGCAGTTCTTC. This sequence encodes CASSLNGASVNEQFF.

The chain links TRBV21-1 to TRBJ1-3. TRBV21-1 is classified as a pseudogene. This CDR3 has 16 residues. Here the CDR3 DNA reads TGTGCCAGCAGCCAAAGGGCGGGCGCGGAGGGAAACACCATATATTTT. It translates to CASSQRAGAEGNTIYF.

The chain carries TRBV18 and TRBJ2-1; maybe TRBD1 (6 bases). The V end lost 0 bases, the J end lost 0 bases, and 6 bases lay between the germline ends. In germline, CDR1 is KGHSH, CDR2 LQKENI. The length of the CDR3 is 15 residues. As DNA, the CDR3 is TGTGCCAGCTCACCACCAGGGGGCTCCTACAATGAGCAGTTCTTC. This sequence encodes CASSPPGGSYNEQFF.

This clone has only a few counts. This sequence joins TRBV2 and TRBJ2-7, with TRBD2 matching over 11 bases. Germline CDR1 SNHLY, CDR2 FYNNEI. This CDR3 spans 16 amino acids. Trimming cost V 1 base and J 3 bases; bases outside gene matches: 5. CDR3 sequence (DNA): TGTGCCAGCAGTGAAGGACTAGCGGGGAGACTCTACGAGCAGTACTTC. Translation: CASSEGLAGRLYEQYF.

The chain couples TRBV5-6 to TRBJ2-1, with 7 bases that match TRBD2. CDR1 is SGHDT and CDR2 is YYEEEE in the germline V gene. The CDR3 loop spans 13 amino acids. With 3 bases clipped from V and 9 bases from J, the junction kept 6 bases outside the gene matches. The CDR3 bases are TGTGCCAGCAGCTCGTACTCTAGCGGTGAGCAGTTCTTC. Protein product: CASSSYSSGEQFF.

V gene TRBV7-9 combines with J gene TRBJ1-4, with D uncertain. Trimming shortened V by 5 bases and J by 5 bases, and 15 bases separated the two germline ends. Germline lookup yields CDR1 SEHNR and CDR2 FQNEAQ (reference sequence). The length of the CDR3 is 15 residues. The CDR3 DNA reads TGTGCCAGCAGCCCGCCGGGAGGGAAGAATGAAAAACTGTTTTTT. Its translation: CASSPPGGKNEKLFF.